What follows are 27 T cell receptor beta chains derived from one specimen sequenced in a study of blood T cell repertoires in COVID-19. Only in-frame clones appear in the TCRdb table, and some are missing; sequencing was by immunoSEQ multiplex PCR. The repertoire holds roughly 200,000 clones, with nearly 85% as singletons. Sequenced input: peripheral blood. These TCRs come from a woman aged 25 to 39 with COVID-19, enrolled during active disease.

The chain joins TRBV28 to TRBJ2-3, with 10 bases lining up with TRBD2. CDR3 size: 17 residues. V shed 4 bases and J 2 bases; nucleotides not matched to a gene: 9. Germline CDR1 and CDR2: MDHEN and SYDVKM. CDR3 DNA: TGTGCCAGCAGTTCCCTTCTAGCGGGGGCCTACACAGATACGCAGTATTTT. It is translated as CASSSLLAGAYTDTQYF.

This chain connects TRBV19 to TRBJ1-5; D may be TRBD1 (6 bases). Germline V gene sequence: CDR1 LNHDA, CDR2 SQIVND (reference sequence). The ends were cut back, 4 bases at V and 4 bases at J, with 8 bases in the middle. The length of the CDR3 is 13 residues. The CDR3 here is CASSRTENQPQHF. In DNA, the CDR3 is TGTGCCAGTAGTAGGACAGAAAATCAGCCCCAGCATTTT.

DNA of the CDR3: TGCGCCAGCAGCCAGGGGACAGGACAACTTACCTACGAGCAGTACTTC. Protein: CASSQGTGQLTYEQYF. J is TRBJ2-7 and V is TRBV5-1, with 8 bases lining up with TRBD1. The CDR3 has 16 amino acids. V shed 4 bases, J shed 2 bases, and the junction held 11 bases outside the gene matches. CDR1 is SGHRS and CDR2 is YFSETQ in the germline V gene.

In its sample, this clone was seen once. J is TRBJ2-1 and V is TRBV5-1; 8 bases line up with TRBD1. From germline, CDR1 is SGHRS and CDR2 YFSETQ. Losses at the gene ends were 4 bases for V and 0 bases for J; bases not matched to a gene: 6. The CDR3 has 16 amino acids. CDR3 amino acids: CASSLLGTGSYNEQFF. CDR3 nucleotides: TGCGCCAGCAGCCTCTTAGGGACAGGCTCCTACAATGAGCAGTTCTTC.

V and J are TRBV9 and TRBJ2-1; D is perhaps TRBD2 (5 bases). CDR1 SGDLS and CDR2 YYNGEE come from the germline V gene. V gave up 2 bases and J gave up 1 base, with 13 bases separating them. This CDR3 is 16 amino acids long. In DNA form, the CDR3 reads TGTGCCAGCAGCGTTAGCGCCCGAGGGTCCTACAATGAGCAGTTCTTC. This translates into CASSVSARGSYNEQFF. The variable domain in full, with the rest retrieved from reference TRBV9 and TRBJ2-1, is DSGVTQTPKHLITATGQRVTLRCSPRSGDLSVYWYQQSLDQGLQFLIQYYNGEERAKGNILERFSAQQFPDLHSELNLSSLELGDSALYFCASSVSARGSYNEQFFGPGTRLTVL.

As DNA, the CDR3 is TGTGCCAGCAGTTCGACAGGACAAGAGACCCAGTACTTC. Residues: CASSSTGQETQYF. V is TRBV12-3 or TRBV12-4 and J is TRBJ2-5; TRBD1 might be the D (6 bases). V was clipped by 4 bases and J by 2 bases, with 8 bases between them. The CDR3 sequence is 13 residues long.

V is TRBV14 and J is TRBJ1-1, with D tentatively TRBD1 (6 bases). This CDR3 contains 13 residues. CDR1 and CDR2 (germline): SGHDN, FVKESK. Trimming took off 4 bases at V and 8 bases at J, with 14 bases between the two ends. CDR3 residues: CASSLYRESEAFF. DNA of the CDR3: TGTGCCAGCAGCCTTTACAGGGAAAGCGAAGCTTTCTTT.

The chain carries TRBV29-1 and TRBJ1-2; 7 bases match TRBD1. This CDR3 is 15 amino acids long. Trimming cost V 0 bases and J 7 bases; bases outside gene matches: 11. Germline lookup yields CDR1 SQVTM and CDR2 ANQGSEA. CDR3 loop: CSVEDHGGRGIGYTF. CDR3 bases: TGCAGCGTTGAAGATCATGGGGGCAGGGGGATTGGCTACACCTTC.

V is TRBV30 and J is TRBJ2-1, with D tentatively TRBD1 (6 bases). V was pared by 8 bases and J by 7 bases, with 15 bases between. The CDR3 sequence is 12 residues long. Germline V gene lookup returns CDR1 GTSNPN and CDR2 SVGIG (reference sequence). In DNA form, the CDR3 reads TGTGCCGGATCCCCCCAGGGGAATGAGCAGTTCTTC. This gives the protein CAGSPQGNEQFF. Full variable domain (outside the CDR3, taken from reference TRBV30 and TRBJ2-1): SQTIHQWPATLVQPVGSPLSLECTVEGTSNPNLYWYRQAAGRGLQLLFYSVGIGQISSEVPQNLSASRPQDRQFILSSKKLLLSDSGFYLCAGSPQGNEQFFGPGTRLTVL.

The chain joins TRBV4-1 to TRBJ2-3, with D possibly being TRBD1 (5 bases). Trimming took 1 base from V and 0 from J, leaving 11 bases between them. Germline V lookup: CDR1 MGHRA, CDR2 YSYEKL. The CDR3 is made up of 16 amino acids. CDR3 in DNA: TGCGCCAGCAGCCAAGTTGGCAGGGCTAGCACAGATACGCAGTATTTT. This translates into CASSQVGRASTDTQYF.

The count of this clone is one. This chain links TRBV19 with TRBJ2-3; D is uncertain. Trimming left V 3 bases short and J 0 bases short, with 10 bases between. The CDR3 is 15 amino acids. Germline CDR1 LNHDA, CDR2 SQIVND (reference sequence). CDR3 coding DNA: TGTGCCAGTAGTATTTCTGGGCTGAGCACAGATACGCAGTATTTT. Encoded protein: CASSISGLSTDTQYF. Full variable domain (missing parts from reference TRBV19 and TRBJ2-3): DGGITQSPKYLFRKEGQNVTLSCEQNLNHDAMYWYRQDPGQGLRLIYYSQIVNDFQKGDIAEGYSVSREKKESFPLTVTSAQKNPTAFYLCASSISGLSTDTQYFGPGTRLTVL.

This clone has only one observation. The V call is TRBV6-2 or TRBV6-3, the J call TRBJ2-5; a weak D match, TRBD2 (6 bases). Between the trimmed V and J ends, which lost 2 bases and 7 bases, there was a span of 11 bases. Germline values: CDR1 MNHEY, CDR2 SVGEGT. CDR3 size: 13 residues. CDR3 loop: CASSYRLEGTQYF. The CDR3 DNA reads TGTGCCAGCAGTTACAGACTAGAAGGGACCCAGTACTTC.

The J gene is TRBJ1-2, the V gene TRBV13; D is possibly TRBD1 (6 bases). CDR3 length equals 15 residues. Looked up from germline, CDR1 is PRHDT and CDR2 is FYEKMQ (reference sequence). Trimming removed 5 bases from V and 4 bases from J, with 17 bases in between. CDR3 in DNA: TGTGCCAGCAGCCCAGACCAGGGGCTGAGCTATGGCTACACCTTC. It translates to CASSPDQGLSYGYTF. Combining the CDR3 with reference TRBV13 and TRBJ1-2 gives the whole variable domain AAGVIQSPRHLIKEKRETATLKCYPIPRHDTVYWYQQGPGQDPQFLISFYEKMQSDKGSIPDRFSAQQFSDYHSELNMSSLELGDSALYFCASSPDQGLSYGYTFGSGTRLTVV.

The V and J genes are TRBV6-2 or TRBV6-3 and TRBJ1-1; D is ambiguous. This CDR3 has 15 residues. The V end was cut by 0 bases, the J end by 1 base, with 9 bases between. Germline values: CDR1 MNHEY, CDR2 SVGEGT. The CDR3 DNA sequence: TGTGCCAGCAGTTACTCGGGCAGGCAGAACACTGAAGCTTTCTTT. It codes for CASSYSGRQNTEAFF.

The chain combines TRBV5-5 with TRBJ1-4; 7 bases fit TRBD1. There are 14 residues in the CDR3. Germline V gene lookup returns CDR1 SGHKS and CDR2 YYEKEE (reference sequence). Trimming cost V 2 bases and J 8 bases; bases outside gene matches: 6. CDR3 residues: CASSFGGGLEKLFF. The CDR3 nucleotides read TGTGCCAGCAGCTTTGGAGGGGGCTTAGAAAAACTGTTTTTT.

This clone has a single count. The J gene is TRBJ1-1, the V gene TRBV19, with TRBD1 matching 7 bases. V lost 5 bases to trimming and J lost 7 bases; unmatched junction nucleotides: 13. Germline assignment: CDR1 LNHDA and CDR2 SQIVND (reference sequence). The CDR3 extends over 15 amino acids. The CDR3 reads CASSPPIDRDSEAFF. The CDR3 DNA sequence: TGTGCCAGTAGTCCCCCAATTGACAGGGATAGTGAAGCTTTCTTT. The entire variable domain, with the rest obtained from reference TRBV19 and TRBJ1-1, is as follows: DGGITQSPKYLFRKEGQNVTLSCEQNLNHDAMYWYRQDPGQGLRLIYYSQIVNDFQKGDIAEGYSVSREKKESFPLTVTSAQKNPTAFYLCASSPPIDRDSEAFFGQGTRLTVV.

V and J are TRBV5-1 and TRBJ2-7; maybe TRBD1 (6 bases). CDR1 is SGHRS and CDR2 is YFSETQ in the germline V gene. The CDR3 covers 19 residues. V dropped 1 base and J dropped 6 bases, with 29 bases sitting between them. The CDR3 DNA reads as TGCGCCAGCAGCTTGCCGGCAGGGGCGCAGAAGGAGAACTACGGCGAGCAGTACTTC. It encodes CASSLPAGAQKENYGEQYF.

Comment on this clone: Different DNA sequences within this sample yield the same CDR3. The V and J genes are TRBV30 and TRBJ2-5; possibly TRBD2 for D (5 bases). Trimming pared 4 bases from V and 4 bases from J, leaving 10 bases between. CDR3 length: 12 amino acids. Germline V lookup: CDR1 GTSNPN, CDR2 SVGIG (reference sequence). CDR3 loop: CAWTSGGETQYF. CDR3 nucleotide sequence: TGTGCCTGGACCAGCGGAGGAGAGACCCAGTACTTC.

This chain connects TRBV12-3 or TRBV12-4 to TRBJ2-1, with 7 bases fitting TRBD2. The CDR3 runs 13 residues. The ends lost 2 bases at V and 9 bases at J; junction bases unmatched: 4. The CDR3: CASSLTSEAEQFF. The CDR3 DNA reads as TGTGCCAGCAGTTTAACTAGCGAGGCTGAGCAGTTCTTC.

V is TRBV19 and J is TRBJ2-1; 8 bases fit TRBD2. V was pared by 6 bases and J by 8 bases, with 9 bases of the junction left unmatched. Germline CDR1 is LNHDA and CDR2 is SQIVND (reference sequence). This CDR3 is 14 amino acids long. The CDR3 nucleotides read TGTGCCAGTAGGTTCCAGCGGGAGTCCCATGAGCAGTTCTTC. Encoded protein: CASRFQRESHEQFF.

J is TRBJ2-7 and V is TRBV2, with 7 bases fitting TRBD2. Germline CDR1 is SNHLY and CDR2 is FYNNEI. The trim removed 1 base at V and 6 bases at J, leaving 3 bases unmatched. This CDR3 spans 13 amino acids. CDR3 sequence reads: CASSEVVAGEQYF. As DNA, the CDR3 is TGTGCCAGCAGTGAAGTAGTAGCGGGCGAGCAGTACTTC.

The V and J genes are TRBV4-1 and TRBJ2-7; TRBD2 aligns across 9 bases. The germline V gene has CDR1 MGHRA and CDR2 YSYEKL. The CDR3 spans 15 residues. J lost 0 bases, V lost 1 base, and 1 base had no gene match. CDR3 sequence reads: CASSQALAGSYEQYF. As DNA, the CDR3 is TGCGCCAGCAGCCAAGCACTAGCGGGCTCCTACGAGCAGTACTTC.

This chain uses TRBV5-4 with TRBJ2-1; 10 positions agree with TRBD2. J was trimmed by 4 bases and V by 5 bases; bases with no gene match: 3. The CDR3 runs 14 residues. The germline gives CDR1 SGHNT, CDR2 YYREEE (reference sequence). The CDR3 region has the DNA TGTGCCAGCAGTTTACTAGCGGGGTACAATGAGCAGTTCTTC. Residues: CASSLLAGYNEQFF.

CDR3 in amino acids: CASSVTTGGTRREQYF. CDR3 DNA sequence: TGTGCCAGTAGTGTCACCACAGGGGGCACACGGCGCGAGCAGTACTTC. This rearrangement joins TRBV19 to TRBJ2-7; 9 bases line up with TRBD1. Germline V CDR1 and CDR2: LNHDA, SQIVND (reference sequence). CDR3 length: 16 residues. V gave up 5 bases and J gave up 6 bases; unmatched junction bases: 14.

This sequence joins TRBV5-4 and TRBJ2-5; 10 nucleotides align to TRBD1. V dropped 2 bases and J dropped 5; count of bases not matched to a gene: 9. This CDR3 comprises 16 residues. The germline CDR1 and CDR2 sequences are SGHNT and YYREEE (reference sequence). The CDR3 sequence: CASSLKQGTGDETQYF. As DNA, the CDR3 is TGTGCCAGCAGCTTAAAACAAGGGACAGGGGACGAGACCCAGTACTTC.

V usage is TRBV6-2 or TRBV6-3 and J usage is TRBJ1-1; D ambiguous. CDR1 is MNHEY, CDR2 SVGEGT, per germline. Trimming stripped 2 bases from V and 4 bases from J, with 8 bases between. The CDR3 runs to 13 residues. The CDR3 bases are TGTGCCAGCAGTTACGAGTACTCCACTGAAGCTTTCTTT. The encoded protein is CASSYEYSTEAFF.

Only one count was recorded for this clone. For the CDR3, the DNA is TGTGCCAGCAGTTACTCGAACCTAGCGGGGATAGAGACCCAGTACTTC. Amino acid sequence: CASSYSNLAGIETQYF. This chain connects TRBV6-5 to TRBJ2-5; 9 positions match TRBD2. The CDR3 has 16 amino acids. Germline loops: CDR1 MNHEY, CDR2 SVGAGI. Germline trimming cut 0 bases from V and 4 bases from J; bases unmatched to any gene: 6.